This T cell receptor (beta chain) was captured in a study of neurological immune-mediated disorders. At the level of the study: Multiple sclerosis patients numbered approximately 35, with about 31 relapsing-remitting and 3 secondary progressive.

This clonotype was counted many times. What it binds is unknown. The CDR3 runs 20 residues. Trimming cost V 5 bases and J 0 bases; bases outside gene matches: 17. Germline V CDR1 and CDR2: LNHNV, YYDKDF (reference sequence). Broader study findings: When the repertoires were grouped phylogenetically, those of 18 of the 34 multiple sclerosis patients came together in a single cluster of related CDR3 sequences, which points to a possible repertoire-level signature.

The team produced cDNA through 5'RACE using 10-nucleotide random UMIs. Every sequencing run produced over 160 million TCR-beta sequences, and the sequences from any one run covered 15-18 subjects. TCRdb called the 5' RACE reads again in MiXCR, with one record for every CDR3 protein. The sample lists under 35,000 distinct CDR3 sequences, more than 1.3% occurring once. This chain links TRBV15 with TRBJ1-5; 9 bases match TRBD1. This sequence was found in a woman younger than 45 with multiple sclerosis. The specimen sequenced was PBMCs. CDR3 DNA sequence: TGTGCCACCAGCGTAGGGCAGACAGGGGGATCCTTTCTTAGCAATCAGCCCCAGCATTTT. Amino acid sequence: CATSVGQTGGSFLSNQPQHF.